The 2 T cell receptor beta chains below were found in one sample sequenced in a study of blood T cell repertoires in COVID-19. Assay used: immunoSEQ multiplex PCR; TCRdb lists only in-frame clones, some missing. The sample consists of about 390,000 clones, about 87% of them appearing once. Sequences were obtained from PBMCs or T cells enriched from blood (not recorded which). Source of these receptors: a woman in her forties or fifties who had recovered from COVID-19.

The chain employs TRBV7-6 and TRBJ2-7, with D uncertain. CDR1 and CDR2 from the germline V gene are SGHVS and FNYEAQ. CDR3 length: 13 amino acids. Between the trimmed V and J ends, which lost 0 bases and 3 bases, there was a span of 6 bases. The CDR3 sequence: CASSLALDYEQYF. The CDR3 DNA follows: TGTGCCAGCAGCTTAGCGTTAGACTACGAGCAGTACTTC.

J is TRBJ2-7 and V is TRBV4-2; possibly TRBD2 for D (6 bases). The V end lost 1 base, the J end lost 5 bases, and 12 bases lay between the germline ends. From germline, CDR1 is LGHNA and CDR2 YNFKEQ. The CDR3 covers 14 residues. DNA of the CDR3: TGTGCCAGCAGCCAAGTATTTGCGGGGAACGAGCAGTACTTC. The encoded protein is CASSQVFAGNEQYF.